This entry concerns a single T cell receptor beta chain. This clone was detected only once. Its antigen is still unknown. No much larger clone exists at a distance of one base, and base qualities are not known. Whole blood was collected in K2EDTA tubes by collaborating institutions according to the institutions' own protocols. For TCRbeta analysis, collaborators shipped samples in one of three forms: frozen whole blood, isolated PBMCs, or DNA extracted from either of those sample types. The entry originates in a study of blood T cell repertoires in COVID-19 (dated by TCRdb to about 2020). With regard to the full study: Samples from collaborators originated in the United States, Italy and Spain and spanned both the acute and convalescent phases of COVID-19. A freely available public database, intended as a resource for researchers studying the immune response to SARS-CoV-2, is where the repertoires were released. Subjects who had been exposed to COVID-19, were actively infected with it, or had recovered from it provided the deeply sampled blood TCRbeta repertoires that made up the dataset. The prospective study material was composed of cDNA or gDNA derived from T cells, B-cell-depleted T cells, or PBMCs. The samples were drawn from the first 160 participants of the ongoing ImmuneRACE study and from roughly 1,300 subjects provided by 6 global collaborators. Where available, HLA class I and class II types were obtained from metadata supplied by the sample provider rather than from assay-based typing. A de-identified subject ID, COVID-19 status, age in years and sex were almost always included in the sample metadata.

Results the study describes overall, beyond this receptor: Clinical and demographic metadata were provided uncurated, with the amount varying by source and participant.

The CDR3 holds 17 amino acids from the cysteine to the phenylalanine. Only the CDR3 portion is preserved as DNA: 51 bases, with reading frame beginning at the first base. Trimming at the junction amounts to 0 bases on V and 5 bases on J, and the germline ends lie 16 bases apart. Looking up the germline V gene (reference sequence) yields CDR1 LNHNV and CDR2 YYDKDF. TCRbeta CDR3 regions were amplified from genomic DNA by means of the immunoSEQ Assay, a bias-controlled multiplex PCR. The paper's data handling went like this. Nucleated cell counts per sample were estimated from amplification of reference gene primers within the assay. To quantify the absolute abundance of each unique TCRbeta CDR3 rearrangement, sequence reads were collapsed and filtered. For each sample, productive Simpson clonality was calculated as the square root of Simpson's diversity index across productive rearrangements. As stored in TCRdb, this immuneACCESS dataset retains in-frame rearrangements with V and J assigned. A fraction of the clones does not appear; measured against another copy, unresolved V genes explain less than half of the discrepancy, and the remainder lacks a known reason. Clonal size and the V and J genes are those of that table, whereas D and trimming came from the DNA. The sample profile shows roughly 380,000 clones; roughly 86% of them were found once. The leading ten clones occupy over 0.95% of the sample.

Source material: peripheral blood. This TCR derives from a human donor with acute or convalescent COVID-19. The donor label of this sample is uncertain. Rearrangement joined TRBV15 to TRBJ2-2; a tentative D match to TRBD2 spans 7 bases. The CDR3 protein is CATSRDYRGAQTGELFF. The DNA is TGTGCCACCAGCAGAGATTATCGGGGGGCGCAGACCGGGGAGCTGTTTTTT.